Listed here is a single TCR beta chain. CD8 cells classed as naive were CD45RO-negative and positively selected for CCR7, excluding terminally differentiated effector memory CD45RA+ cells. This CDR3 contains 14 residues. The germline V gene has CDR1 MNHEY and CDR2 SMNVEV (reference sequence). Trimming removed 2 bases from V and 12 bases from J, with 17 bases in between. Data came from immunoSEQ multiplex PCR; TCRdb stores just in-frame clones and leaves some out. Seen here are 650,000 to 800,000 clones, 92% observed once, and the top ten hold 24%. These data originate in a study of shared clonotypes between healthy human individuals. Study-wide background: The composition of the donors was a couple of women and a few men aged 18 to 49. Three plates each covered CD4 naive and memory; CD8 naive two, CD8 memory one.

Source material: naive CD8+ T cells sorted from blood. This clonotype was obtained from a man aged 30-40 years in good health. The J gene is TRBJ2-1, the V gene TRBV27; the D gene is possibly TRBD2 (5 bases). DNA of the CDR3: TGTGCCAGCAGTTTAATGGGGAGCAGTATGGGGCAGTTCTTC. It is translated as CASSLMGSSMGQFF.